These 4 T cell receptor beta chains were sequenced from one sample in a study of CD8+CD57+ T cells in acquired aplastic anemia. Genomic DNA served as template for TCR beta VDJ and CDR3 profiling. A single record per CDR3 protein comes from TCRdb applying MiXCR to the reads. The sample shows some 170,000 distinct CDR3 sequences, more than 45% of them seen only once. All patients picked for sequencing had shown, by flow cytometry, an expansion of CD8+CD57+ cells. Sequenced material: sorted CD4+, CD8+, or CD8+CD57+ T cells (not recorded which) from PBMCs. The receptors here all came from a human donor with aplastic anemia.

In regard to this clonotype: One end of the junction does not line up with germline, which may come from a read error. The V gene is TRBV2, the J gene TRBJ2-7; perhaps D is TRBD1 or TRBD2 (6 bases each). This CDR3 is built from 14 residues. Germline V gene data show CDR1 as SNHLY and CDR2 as FYNNEI. CDR3 loop: CASSRRGPPYEQYF. Written as DNA, the CDR3 is TGCGCCAGCAGTCGCCGGGGGCCTCCCTACGAGCAGTACTTC.

This clonotype was counted a few times. V and J are TRBV29-1 and TRBJ2-7, with 7 bases identical to TRBD1. This CDR3 contains 17 residues. V shed 0 bases and J 0 bases; nucleotides not matched to a gene: 11. Germline assignment: CDR1 SQVTM and CDR2 ANQGSEA. CDR3 residues: CSVEEQPGTASSYEQYF. In DNA form, the CDR3 reads TGCAGCGTTGAAGAGCAACCCGGGACAGCCAGCTCCTACGAGCAGTACTTC.

The chain links TRBV12-3 or TRBV12-4 to TRBJ2-1; D gene ambiguous. Trimming stripped 4 bases from V and 5 bases from J, with 12 bases between. The CDR3 contains 14 residues. In DNA form, the CDR3 reads TGTGCCAGCAGTTCCTATCCGATGGACAATGAGCAGTTCTTC. Its protein product is CASSSYPMDNEQFF.

Of note for this clonotype: Given a much more abundant clone one base away, this may be a read error. This chain uses TRBV5-6 with TRBJ1-1, with D tentatively TRBD1 (5 bases). This CDR3 has 16 amino acids. In germline, CDR1 is SGHDT, CDR2 YYEEEE. The CDR3: CASSLISRTMNAEAFF. In DNA, the CDR3 is TGTGCCAGCAGCTTGATCTCCAGGACAATGAACGCTGAAGCTTTCTTT.